This entry lists 19 T cell receptor beta chains sequenced from one sample in a study of shared clonotypes between healthy human individuals. The assay was immunoSEQ multiplex PCR, and TCRdb's table has in-frame clones only and misses some. This table holds 2 million to 2.5 million clones, under 95% found once. Sequences were obtained from naive CD4+ T cells from PBMCs. Subset defined: CD45RA+ positively selected. The receptors originated from a young man in good health. Some clones in this sample may be carry-over from other donors' samples.

The chain employs TRBV25-1 and TRBJ2-2; 9 bases fit TRBD2. The CDR3 consists of 17 residues. J was trimmed by 1 base and V by 5 bases; bases with no gene match: 8. Germline V gene data show CDR1 as MGHDK and CDR2 as SYGVNS. CDR3 region: CASSSSGIPGNTGELFF. CDR3 coding DNA: TGTGCCAGCAGTTCTAGCGGGATACCCGGGAACACCGGGGAGCTGTTTTTT.

A note on this clone: Possible read error: a much larger clone is one base away. This same CDR3 is encoded by further DNA sequences in the sample. The chain employs TRBV2 and TRBJ2-1; D remains ambiguous. Trimming cost V 6 bases and J 3 bases, with 3 bases left between them. From germline, CDR1 is SNHLY and CDR2 FYNNEI. The CDR3 sequence is 11 residues long. This CDR3 reads CASSVYNEQFF. The CDR3 coding sequence is TGTGCCAGCAGCGTCTACAATGAGCAGTTCTTC.

This clone is a singleton in its sample. Additional DNA sequences in this sample encode the identical CDR3. The genes are TRBV20-1 and TRBJ1-2, with 7 positions matching TRBD1. The CDR3 extends over 11 amino acids. Looked up from germline, CDR1 is DFQATT and CDR2 is SNEGSKA (reference sequence). J lost 8 bases, V lost 5 bases, and 5 bases had no gene match. CDR3 in amino acids: CSAPDRAGYTF. Here the CDR3 DNA reads TGCAGTGCTCCCGACAGGGCCGGCTACACCTTC.

The gene calls are TRBV7-9 and TRBJ2-3; TRBD2 is a possible D gene (6 bases). The CDR3 runs 15 residues. V dropped 2 bases and J dropped 0 bases, with 9 bases sitting between them. The V gene's germline CDR1 is SEHNR and CDR2 FQNEAQ (reference sequence). The CDR3 DNA reads as TGTGCCAGCAGCTTAAGGGAGGCCAGCACAGATACGCAGTATTTT. Residues: CASSLREASTDTQYF.

The V gene is TRBV6-1, the J gene TRBJ2-3; 9 bases are shared with TRBD2. The J segment lost 5 bases and the V segment lost 0 bases, leaving 12 bases of the junction unmatched. The V gene's germline CDR1 is MNHNS and CDR2 SASEGT. The CDR3 consists of 18 residues. CDR3 nucleotide sequence: TGTGCCAGCAGTGAAGCGGGGAATAGCGGGAGTCCCGGAGATACGCAGTATTTT. This translates into CASSEAGNSGSPGDTQYF.

This chain connects TRBV28 to TRBJ2-7, with TRBD1 matching 10 bases. With 5 bases clipped from V and 7 bases from J, the junction kept 17 bases outside the gene matches. The length of the CDR3 is 17 residues. Per the germline V gene, CDR1 is MDHEN and CDR2 is SYDVKM. CDR3 residues: CASSRTTSGTGVGEQYF. CDR3 coding DNA: TGTGCCAGCAGTCGAACAACCTCCGGGACAGGGGTTGGGGAGCAGTACTTC.

The table lists this clone with a few counts. This rearrangement joins TRBV5-8 to TRBJ1-1; D is ambiguous. Germline V CDR1 and CDR2: SGHTS, YDEGEE. The CDR3 is 13 amino acids. Trimming left V 4 bases short and J 3 bases short, with 10 bases between. CDR3 region: CASSLTRDTEAFF. The CDR3 DNA reads as TGTGCCAGCAGCCTTACACGAGACACTGAAGCTTTCTTT.

The sample holds one count of this clone. V and J are TRBV16 and TRBJ1-1; D gene ambiguous. Trimming took off 2 bases at V and 2 bases at J, with 21 bases between the two ends. The CDR3 length is 18 residues. Germline loops: CDR1 KGHSY, CDR2 FQNENV. This CDR3 reads CASSQESGLPPGNTEAFF. The CDR3, as DNA: TGTGCCAGCAGCCAAGAGTCCGGACTCCCACCGGGAAACACTGAAGCTTTCTTT. Full variable domain (missing parts from reference TRBV16 and TRBJ1-1): GEEVAQTPKHLVRGEGQKAKLYCAPIKGHSYVFWYQQVLKNEFKFLISFQNENVFDETGMPKERFSAKCLPNSPCSLEIQATKLEDSAVYFCASSQESGLPPGNTEAFFGQGTRLTVV.

The chain uses TRBV5-6 and TRBJ2-2; D is undetermined. Germline CDR1 SGHDT, CDR2 YYEEEE. The CDR3 contains 15 residues. Trimming removed 4 bases from V and 4 bases from J, with 14 bases in between. The CDR3 coding sequence is TGTGCCAGCAGCCGGTATGGATGGGGCACCGGGGAGCTGTTTTTT. Amino acids: CASSRYGWGTGELFF.

Remarks on this clone: Other DNA sequences in this specimen translate into the identical CDR3. The chain recombines TRBV11-2 with TRBJ1-3; D unresolved. The CDR3 runs to 12 residues. Trimming took 1 base from V and 3 from J, leaving 1 base between them. The V gene's germline CDR1 is SGHAT and CDR2 FQNNGV. The CDR3 here is CASSLVGNTIYF. In DNA form, the CDR3 reads TGTGCCAGCAGCTTAGTTGGAAACACCATATATTTT.

This clone has a handful of counts. V and J are TRBV18 and TRBJ1-1; D possibly corresponds to TRBD1 (5 bases). The ends were cut back, 4 bases at V and 4 bases at J, with 13 bases in the middle. This CDR3 spans 14 amino acids. Germline V gene lookup returns CDR1 KGHSH and CDR2 LQKENI. CDR3 residues: CASSRGQGVTEAFF. The CDR3 nucleotides are TGTGCCAGCTCACGCGGACAAGGTGTCACTGAAGCTTTCTTT.

About this clone itself: The same CDR3 is also encoded by other DNA sequences in this sample. This sequence joins TRBV7-9 and TRBJ2-2; no definite D call. The germline V gene has CDR1 SEHNR and CDR2 FQNEAQ (reference sequence). Trimming stripped 5 bases from V and 5 bases from J, with 9 bases between. The CDR3 loop spans 13 amino acids. The CDR3 reads CASSRGETGELFF. In DNA form, the CDR3 reads TGTGCCAGCAGCCGTGGGGAAACCGGGGAGCTGTTTTTT.

This clone was counted only a few times. The CDR3 DNA reads TGCGCCAGCACTGAACAGCGGGATGAAATTTACGAGCAGTACTTC. Residues: CASTEQRDEIYEQYF. The chain carries TRBV10-1 and TRBJ2-7, with 7 nucleotides matching TRBD2. Germline CDR1 reads WNHNN; CDR2 reads SYGVQD (reference sequence). The CDR3 contains 15 residues. V lost 7 bases to trimming and J lost 4 bases; unmatched junction nucleotides: 13.

Of note for this clone: This specimen includes other DNA sequences encoding the same CDR3. V is TRBV5-1 and J is TRBJ2-5, with TRBD2 identical over 13 bases. Per the germline V gene, CDR1 is SGHRS and CDR2 is YFSETQ. This CDR3 region has 16 residues. Losses at the gene ends were 4 bases for V and 4 bases for J; bases not matched to a gene: 7. The CDR3 protein is CASSIGLAGVLETQYF. In nucleotides, the CDR3 is TGCGCCAGCAGCATCGGACTAGCGGGAGTGTTAGAGACCCAGTACTTC.

The chain joins TRBV11-2 to TRBJ2-7; the D gene is possibly TRBD2 (5 bases). The CDR3 is 16 amino acids. V lost 3 bases and J 3 bases, leaving 18 bases between the germline ends. CDR1 SGHAT and CDR2 FQNNGV come from the germline V gene. CDR3: CASSFLSGNGVYEQYF. The CDR3, as DNA: TGTGCCAGCAGCTTTTTATCCGGGAATGGGGTCTACGAGCAGTACTTC. Full variable domain (missing parts from reference TRBV11-2 and TRBJ2-7): EAGVAQSPRYKIIEKRQSVAFWCNPISGHATLYWYQQILGQGPKLLIQFQNNGVVDDSQLPKDRFSAERLKGVDSTLKIQPAKLEDSAVYLCASSFLSGNGVYEQYFGPGTRLTVT.

The chain's CDR3 is CAWSQWVQETQYF. The CDR3 DNA follows: TGTGCCTGGAGCCAGTGGGTTCAAGAGACCCAGTACTTC. V and J are TRBV30 and TRBJ2-5, with D hard to call. V was trimmed by 3 bases and J by 2 bases, leaving 10 bases between them. CDR1 and CDR2 (germline): GTSNPN, SVGIG (reference sequence). The CDR3 is made up of 13 amino acids.

The rearrangement links TRBV5-1 to TRBJ2-7; D may be TRBD2 (5 bases). Germline V gene lookup returns CDR1 SGHRS and CDR2 YFSETQ. The CDR3 length is 19 residues. V lost 2 bases and J lost 0, with 24 bases in between. The CDR3 nucleotides read TGCGCCAGCAGCTTTAATCTGCGGGCAGGTCGGGGTCGCTCCTACGAGCAGTACTTC. Amino acids: CASSFNLRAGRGRSYEQYF.

This clone occurred once. This chain joins TRBV14 and TRBJ2-7; D remains unclear. The CDR3 runs to 14 residues. The V end was cut by 4 bases, the J end by 5 bases, with 15 bases between. Germline CDR1 and CDR2: SGHDN and FVKESK. This CDR3 is CASSRTGKPHEQYF. The CDR3 DNA follows: TGTGCCAGCAGCCGTACCGGCAAACCCCACGAGCAGTACTTC.

Of note for this clone: The identical CDR3 is also encoded by other nucleotide sequences in the sample. The V call is TRBV11-2, the J call TRBJ2-7; D is possibly TRBD1 (6 bases). Trimming took off 1 base at V and 2 bases at J, with 9 bases between the two ends. CDR1 is SGHAT and CDR2 is FQNNGV in the germline V gene. This CDR3 comprises 14 residues. CDR3 sequence: CASSLVAGAYEQYF. The CDR3 DNA follows: TGTGCCAGCAGCTTAGTGGCAGGGGCCTACGAGCAGTACTTC.